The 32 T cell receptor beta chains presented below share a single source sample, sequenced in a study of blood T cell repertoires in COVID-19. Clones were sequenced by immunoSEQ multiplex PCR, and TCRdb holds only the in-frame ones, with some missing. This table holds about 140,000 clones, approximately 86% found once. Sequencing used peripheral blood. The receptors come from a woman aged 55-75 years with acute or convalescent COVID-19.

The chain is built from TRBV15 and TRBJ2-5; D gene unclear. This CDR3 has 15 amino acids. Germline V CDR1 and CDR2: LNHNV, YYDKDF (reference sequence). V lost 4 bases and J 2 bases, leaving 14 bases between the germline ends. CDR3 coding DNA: TGTGCCACCAGCACCCCCCGCGGAACGCAAGAGACCCAGTACTTC. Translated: CATSTPRGTQETQYF.

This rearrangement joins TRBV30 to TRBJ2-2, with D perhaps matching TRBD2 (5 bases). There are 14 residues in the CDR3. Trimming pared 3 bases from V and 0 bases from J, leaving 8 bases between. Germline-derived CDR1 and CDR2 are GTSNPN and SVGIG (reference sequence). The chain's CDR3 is CAWRRVANTGELFF. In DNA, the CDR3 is TGTGCCTGGAGGAGGGTCGCGAACACCGGGGAGCTGTTTTTT. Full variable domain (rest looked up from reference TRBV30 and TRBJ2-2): SQTIHQWPATLVQPVGSPLSLECTVEGTSNPNLYWYRQAAGRGLQLLFYSVGIGQISSEVPQNLSASRPQDRQFILSSKKLLLSDSGFYLCAWRRVANTGELFFGEGSRLTVL.

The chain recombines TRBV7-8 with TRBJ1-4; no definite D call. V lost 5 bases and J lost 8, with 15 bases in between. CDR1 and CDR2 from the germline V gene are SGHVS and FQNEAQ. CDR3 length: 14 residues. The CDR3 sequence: CASSMSGNWEKLFF. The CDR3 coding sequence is TGTGCCAGCAGCATGTCGGGGAATTGGGAAAAACTGTTTTTT.

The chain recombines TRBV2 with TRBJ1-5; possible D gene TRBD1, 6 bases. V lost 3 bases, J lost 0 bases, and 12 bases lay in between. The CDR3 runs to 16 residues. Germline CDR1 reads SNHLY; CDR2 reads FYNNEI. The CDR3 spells CASSERGSFSNQPQHF. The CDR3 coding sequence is TGTGCCAGCAGTGAGAGGGGGTCCTTTAGCAATCAGCCCCAGCATTTT.

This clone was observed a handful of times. CDR3 sequence (DNA): TGCAGCGTTGACAGCGGGGACTACAATGAGCAGTTCTTC. Protein product: CSVDSGDYNEQFF. The chain has TRBV29-1 and TRBJ2-1; 7 bases are shared with TRBD2. CDR1 is SQVTM and CDR2 is ANQGSEA in the germline V gene. The junction had 2 bases not matched to a gene; V was cut back by 3 bases and J by 3 bases. This CDR3 spans 13 amino acids.

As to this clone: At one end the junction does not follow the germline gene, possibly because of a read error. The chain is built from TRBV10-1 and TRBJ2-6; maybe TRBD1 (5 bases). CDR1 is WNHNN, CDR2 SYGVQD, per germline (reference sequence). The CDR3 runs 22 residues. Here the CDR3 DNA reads TGCACCAGCGTATACGGGCTTTGCAGGGCTATCTCAAGGGTCTCTGGGGCCAACGTCCTGACTTTC. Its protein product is CTSVYGLCRAISRVSGANVLTF.

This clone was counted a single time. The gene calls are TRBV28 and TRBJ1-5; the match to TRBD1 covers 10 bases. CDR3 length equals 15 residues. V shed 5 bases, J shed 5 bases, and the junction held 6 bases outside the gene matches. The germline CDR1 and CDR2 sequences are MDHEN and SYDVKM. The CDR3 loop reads CASSAQGQGHQPQHF. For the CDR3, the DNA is TGTGCCAGCAGTGCCCAGGGACAGGGGCATCAGCCCCAGCATTTT. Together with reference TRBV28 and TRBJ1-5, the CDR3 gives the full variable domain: DVKVTQSSRYLVKRTGEKVFLECVQDMDHENMFWYRQDPGLGLRLIYFSYDVKMKEKGDIPEGYSVSREKKERFSLILESASTNQTSMYLCASSAQGQGHQPQHFGDGTRLSIL.

The CDR3 sequence: CASSLRMGQGRNEQFF. CDR3 nucleotides: TGTGCCAGTAGTTTACGGATGGGACAGGGTAGGAATGAGCAGTTCTTC. The chain has TRBV19 and TRBJ2-1, with TRBD1 matching over 9 bases. The V segment lost 5 bases and the J segment 7 bases; nucleotides outside the gene matches: 12. Germline CDR1 reads LNHDA; CDR2 reads SQIVND (reference sequence). The CDR3 consists of 16 residues. Combining the CDR3 with reference TRBV19 and TRBJ2-1 gives the whole variable domain DGGITQSPKYLFRKEGQNVTLSCEQNLNHDAMYWYRQDPGQGLRLIYYSQIVNDFQKGDIAEGYSVSREKKESFPLTVTSAQKNPTAFYLCASSLRMGQGRNEQFFGPGTRLTVL.

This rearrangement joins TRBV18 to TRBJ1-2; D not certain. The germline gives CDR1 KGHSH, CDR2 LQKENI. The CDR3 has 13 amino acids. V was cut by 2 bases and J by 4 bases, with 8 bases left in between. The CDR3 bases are TGTGCCAGCTCACCAGGCAGTGGCTATGGCTACACCTTC. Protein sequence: CASSPGSGYGYTF.

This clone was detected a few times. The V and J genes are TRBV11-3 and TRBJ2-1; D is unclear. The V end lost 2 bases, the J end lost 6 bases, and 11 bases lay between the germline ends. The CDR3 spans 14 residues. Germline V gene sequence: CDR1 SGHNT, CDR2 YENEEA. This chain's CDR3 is CASSLITGSNEQFF. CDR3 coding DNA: TGTGCCAGCAGCTTAATAACGGGTAGCAATGAGCAGTTCTTC. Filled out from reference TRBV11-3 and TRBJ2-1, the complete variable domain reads EAGVVQSPRYKIIEKKQPVAFWCNPISGHNTLYWYLQNLGQGPELLIRYENEEAVDDSQLPKDRFSAERLKGVDSTLKIQPAELGDSAVYLCASSLITGSNEQFFGPGTRLTVL.

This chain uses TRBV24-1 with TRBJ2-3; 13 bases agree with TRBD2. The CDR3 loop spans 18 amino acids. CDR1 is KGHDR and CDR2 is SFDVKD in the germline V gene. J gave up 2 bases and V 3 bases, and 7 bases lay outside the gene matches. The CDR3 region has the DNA TGTGCCACCAGTGATCCTAGACTAGCGGGGGGTACCACAGATACGCAGTATTTT. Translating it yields CATSDPRLAGGTTDTQYF.

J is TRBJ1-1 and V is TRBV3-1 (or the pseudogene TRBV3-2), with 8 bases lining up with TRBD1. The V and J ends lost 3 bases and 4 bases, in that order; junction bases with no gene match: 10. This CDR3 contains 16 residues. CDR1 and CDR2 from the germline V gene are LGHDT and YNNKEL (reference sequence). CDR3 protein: CASSQPLRGLGTEAFF. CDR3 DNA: TGTGCCAGCAGCCAGCCCCTCAGGGGGCTCGGCACTGAAGCTTTCTTT.

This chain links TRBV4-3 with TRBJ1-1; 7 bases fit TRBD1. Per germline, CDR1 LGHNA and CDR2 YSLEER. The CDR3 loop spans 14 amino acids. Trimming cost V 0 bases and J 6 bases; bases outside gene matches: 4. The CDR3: CASSQDLGTAEAFF. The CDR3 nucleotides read TGCGCCAGCAGCCAAGATTTAGGGACAGCTGAAGCTTTCTTT.

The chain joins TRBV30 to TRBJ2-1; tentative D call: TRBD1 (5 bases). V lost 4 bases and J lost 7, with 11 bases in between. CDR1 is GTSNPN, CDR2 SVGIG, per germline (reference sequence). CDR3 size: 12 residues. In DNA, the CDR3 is TGTGCCTGGAATCCAGGGTTTAATGAGCAGTTCTTC. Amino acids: CAWNPGFNEQFF.

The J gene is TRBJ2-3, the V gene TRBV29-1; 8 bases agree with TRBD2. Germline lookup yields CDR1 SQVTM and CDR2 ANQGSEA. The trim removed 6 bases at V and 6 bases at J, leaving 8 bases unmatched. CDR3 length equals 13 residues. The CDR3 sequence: CSVETRGVDTQYF. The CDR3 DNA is TGCAGCGTAGAAACGCGGGGGGTTGATACGCAGTATTTT.

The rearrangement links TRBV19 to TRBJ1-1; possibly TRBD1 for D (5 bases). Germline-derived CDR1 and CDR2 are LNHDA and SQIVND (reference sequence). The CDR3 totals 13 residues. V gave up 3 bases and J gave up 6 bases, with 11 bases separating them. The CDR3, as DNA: TGTGCCAGTAGTATGGGGGGAAGCGCTGAAGCTTTCTTT. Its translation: CASSMGGSAEAFF.

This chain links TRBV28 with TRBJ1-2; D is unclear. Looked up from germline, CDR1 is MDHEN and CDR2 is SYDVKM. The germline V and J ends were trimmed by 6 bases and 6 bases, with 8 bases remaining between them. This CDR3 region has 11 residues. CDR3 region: CASSLEDGYTF. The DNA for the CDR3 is TGTGCCAGCAGCCTAGAAGATGGCTACACCTTC.

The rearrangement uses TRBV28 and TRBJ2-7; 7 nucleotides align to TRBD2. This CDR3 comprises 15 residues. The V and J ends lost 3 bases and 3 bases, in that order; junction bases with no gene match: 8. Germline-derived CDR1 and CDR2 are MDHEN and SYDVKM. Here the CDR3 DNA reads TGTGCCAGCAGTTTTAGTTTGGGGAGGGGCTACGAGCAGTACTTC. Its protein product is CASSFSLGRGYEQYF.

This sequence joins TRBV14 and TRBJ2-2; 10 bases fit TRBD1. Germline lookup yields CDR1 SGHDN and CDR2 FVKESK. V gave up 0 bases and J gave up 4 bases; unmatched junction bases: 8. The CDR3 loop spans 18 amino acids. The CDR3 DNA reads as TGTGCCAGCAGCCAAGATAGACGACAGGGGGCGAGCACCGGGGAGCTGTTTTTT. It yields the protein CASSQDRRQGASTGELFF.

The DNA of the CDR3 is TGTGCCAGCAGCTTAATTTGGGGCCACGAGCAGTACTTC. Protein: CASSLIWGHEQYF. This rearrangement joins TRBV7-9 to TRBJ2-7; TRBD1 is a possible D gene (5 bases). This CDR3 region has 13 residues. Germline CDR1 SEHNR, CDR2 FQNEAQ (reference sequence). V was pared by 2 bases and J by 5 bases, with 10 bases between.

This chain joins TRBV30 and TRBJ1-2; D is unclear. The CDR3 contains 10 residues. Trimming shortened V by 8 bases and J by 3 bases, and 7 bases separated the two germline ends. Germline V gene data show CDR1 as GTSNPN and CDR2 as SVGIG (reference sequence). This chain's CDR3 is CAAGDYGYTF. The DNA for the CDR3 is TGTGCCGCCGGGGACTATGGCTACACCTTC.

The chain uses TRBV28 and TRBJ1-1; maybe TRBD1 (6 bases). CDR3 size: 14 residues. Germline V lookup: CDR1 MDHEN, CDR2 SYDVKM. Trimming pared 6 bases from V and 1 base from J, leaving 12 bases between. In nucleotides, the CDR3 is TGTGCCAGCAGCCCTTGGGACAAGAACACTGAAGCTTTCTTT. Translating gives CASSPWDKNTEAFF.

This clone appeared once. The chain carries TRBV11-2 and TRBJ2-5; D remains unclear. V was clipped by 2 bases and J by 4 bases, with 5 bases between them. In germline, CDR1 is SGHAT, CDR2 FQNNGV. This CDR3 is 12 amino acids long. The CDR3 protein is CASSLPSETQYF. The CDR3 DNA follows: TGTGCCAGCAGCTTACCCTCAGAGACCCAGTACTTC.

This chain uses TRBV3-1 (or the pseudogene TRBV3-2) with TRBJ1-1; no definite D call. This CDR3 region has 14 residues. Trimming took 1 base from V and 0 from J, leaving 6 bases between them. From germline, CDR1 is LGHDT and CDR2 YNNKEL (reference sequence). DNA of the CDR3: TGTGCCAGCAGCCAAGTGTCTGTGAACACTGAAGCTTTCTTT. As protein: CASSQVSVNTEAFF.

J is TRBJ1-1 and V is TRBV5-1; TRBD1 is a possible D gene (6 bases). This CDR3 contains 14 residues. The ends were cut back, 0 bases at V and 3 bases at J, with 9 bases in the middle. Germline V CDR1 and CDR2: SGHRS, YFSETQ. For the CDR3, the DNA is TGCGCCAGCAGCTTGGACACAGGGTACACTGAAGCTTTCTTT. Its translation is CASSLDTGYTEAFF.

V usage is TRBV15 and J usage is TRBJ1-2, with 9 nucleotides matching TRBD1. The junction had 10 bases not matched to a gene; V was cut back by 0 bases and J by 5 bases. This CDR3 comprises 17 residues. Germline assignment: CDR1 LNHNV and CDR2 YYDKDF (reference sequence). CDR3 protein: CATSREGQGTASYGYTF. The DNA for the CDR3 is TGTGCCACCAGCAGAGAAGGACAGGGGACGGCTTCATATGGCTACACCTTC.

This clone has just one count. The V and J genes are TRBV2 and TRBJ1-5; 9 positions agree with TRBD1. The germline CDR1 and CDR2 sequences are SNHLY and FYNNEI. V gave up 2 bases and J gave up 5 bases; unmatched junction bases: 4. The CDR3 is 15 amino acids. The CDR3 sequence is CASSETGQGYQPQHF. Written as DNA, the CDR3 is TGTGCCAGCAGTGAAACGGGACAGGGATATCAGCCCCAGCATTTT.

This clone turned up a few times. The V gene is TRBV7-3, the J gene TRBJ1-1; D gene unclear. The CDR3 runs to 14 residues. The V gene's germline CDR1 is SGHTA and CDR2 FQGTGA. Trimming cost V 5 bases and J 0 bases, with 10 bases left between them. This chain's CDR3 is CASSPSGMNTEAFF. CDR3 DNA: TGTGCCAGCAGCCCCAGCGGAATGAACACTGAAGCTTTCTTT.

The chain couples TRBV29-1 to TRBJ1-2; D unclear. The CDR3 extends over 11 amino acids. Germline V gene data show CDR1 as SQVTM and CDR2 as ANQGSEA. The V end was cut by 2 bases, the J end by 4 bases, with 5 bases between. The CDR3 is CSVERSYGYTF. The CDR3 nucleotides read TGCAGCGTTGAACGCAGCTATGGCTACACCTTC.

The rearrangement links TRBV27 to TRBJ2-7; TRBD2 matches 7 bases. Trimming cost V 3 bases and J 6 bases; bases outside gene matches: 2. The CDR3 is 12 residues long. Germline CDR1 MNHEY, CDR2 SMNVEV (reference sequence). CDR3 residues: CASSFWGGEQYF. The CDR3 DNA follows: TGTGCCAGCAGTTTTTGGGGGGGCGAGCAGTACTTC.

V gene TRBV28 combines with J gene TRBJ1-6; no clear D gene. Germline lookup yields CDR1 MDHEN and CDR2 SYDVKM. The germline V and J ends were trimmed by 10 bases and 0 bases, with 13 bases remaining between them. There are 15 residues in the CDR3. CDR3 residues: CAITSGSSYNSPLHF. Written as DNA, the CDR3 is TGTGCCATAACTTCGGGGAGCTCCTATAATTCACCCCTCCACTTT.

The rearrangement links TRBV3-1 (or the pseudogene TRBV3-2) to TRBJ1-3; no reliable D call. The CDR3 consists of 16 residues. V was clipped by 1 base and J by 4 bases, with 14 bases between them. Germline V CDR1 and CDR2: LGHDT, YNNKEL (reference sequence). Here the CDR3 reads CASSQVSRGSGNTIYF. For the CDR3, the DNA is TGTGCCAGCAGCCAAGTGTCCCGGGGATCAGGAAACACCATATATTTT.